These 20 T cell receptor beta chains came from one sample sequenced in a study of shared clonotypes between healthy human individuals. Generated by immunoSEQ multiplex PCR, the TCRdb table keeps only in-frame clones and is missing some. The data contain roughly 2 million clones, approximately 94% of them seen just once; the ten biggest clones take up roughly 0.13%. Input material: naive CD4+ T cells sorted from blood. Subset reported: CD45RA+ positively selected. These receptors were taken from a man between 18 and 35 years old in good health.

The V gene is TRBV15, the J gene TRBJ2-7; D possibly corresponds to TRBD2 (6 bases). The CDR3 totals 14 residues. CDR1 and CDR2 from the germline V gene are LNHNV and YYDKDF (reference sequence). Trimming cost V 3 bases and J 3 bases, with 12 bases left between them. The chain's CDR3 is CATSREGLNYEQYF. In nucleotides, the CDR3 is TGTGCCACCAGCAGGGAGGGACTGAACTACGAGCAGTACTTC.

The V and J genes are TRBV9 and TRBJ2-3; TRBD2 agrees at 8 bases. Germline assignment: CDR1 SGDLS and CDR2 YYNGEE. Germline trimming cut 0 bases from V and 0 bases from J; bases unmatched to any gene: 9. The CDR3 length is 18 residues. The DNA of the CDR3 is TGTGCCAGCAGCGTAGGAAGCGGTAGCGGGGCTAGCACAGATACGCAGTATTTT. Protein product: CASSVGSGSGASTDTQYF.

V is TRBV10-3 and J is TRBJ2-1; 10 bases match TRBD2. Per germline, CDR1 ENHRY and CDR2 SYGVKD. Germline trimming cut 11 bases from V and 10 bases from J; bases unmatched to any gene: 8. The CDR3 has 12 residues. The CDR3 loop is CASKGLASEQFF. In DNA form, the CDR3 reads TGTGCCTCTAAGGGACTAGCGAGCGAGCAGTTCTTC.

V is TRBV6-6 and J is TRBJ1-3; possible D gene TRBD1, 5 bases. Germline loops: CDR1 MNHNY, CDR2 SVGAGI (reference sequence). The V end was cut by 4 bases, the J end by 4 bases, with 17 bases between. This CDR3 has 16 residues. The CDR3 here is CASSSAGGAPGNTIYF. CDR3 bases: TGTGCCAGCAGTTCCGCAGGTGGGGCGCCCGGAAACACCATATATTTT.

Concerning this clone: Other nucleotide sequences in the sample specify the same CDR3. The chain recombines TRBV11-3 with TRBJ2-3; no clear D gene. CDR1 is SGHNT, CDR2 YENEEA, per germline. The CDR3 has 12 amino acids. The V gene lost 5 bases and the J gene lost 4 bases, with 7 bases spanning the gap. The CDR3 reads CASSLRADTQYF. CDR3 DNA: TGTGCCAGCAGCCTACGGGCAGATACGCAGTATTTT.

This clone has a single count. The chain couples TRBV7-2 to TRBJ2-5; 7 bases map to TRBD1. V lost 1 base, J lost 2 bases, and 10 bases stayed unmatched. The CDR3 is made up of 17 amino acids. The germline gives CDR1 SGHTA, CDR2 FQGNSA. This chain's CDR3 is CASSLVGDRANQETQYF. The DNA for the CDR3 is TGTGCCAGCAGCTTAGTCGGGGACAGAGCTAATCAAGAGACCCAGTACTTC.

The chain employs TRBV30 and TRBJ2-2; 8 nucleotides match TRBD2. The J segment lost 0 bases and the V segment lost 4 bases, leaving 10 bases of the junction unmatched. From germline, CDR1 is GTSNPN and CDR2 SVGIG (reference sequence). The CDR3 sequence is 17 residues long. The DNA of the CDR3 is TGTGCCTGGACCCGGGAGGGGACCCCGGCGAACACCGGGGAGCTGTTTTTT. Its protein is CAWTREGTPANTGELFF.

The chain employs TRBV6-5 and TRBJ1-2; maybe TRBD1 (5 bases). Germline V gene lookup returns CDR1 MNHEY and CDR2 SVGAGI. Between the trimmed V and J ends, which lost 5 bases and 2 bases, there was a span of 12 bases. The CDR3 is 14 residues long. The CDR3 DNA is TGTGCCAGCAGTGACGGGGGACGGAACTATGGCTACACCTTC. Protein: CASSDGGRNYGYTF.

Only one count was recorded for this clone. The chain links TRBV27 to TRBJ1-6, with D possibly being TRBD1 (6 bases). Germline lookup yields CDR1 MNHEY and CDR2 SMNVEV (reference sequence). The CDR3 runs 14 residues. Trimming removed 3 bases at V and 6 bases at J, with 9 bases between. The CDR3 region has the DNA TGTGCCAGCAGTTTCGGGACAATTAATTCACCCCTCCACTTT. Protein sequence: CASSFGTINSPLHF.

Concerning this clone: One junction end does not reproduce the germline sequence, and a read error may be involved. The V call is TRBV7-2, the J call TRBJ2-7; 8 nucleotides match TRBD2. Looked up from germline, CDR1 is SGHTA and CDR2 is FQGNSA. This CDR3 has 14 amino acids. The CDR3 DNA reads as TGTGCCAGCAGCAAACGGACTAGCTCCGACGAGCAGTACTTC. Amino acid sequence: CASSKRTSSDEQYF.

CDR3 residues: CASSLIREPNYGYTF. The CDR3 region has the DNA TGCGCCAGCAGCTTGATTCGGGAGCCGAACTATGGCTACACCTTC. The genes are TRBV5-1 and TRBJ1-2, with unresolved D. Trimming pared 1 base from V and 2 bases from J, leaving 12 bases between. CDR1 and CDR2 (germline): SGHRS, YFSETQ. The CDR3 totals 15 residues.

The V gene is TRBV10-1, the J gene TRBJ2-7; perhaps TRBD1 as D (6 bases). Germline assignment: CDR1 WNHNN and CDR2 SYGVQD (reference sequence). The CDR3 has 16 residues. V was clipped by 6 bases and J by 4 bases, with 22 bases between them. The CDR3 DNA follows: TGCGCCAGCAGACGCAAGTTTGACAGGATTGGTTACGAGCAGTACTTC. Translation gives CASRRKFDRIGYEQYF.

The CDR3 DNA reads TGTGCCACCAGCTTCGGGAGGGGGGCTAACTATGGCTACACCTTC. Translated: CATSFGRGANYGYTF. The genes are TRBV15 and TRBJ1-2; D is possibly TRBD1 (6 bases). Looked up from germline, CDR1 is LNHNV and CDR2 is YYDKDF (reference sequence). Trimming took off 5 bases at V and 0 bases at J, with 13 bases between the two ends. This CDR3 spans 15 amino acids.

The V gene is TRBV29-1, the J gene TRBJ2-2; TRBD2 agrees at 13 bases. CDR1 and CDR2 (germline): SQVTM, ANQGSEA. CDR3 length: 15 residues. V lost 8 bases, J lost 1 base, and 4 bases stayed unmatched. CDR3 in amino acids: CSSRTSGGNTGELFF. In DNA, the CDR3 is TGCAGCTCTCGGACTAGCGGGGGGAACACCGGGGAGCTGTTTTTT.

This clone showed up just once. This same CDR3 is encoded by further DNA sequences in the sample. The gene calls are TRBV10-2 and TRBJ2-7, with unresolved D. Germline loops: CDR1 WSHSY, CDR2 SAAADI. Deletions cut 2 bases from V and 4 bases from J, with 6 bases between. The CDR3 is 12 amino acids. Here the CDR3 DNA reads TGCGCCAGCAGTGAGGTCGGATACGAGCAGTACTTC. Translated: CASSEVGYEQYF.

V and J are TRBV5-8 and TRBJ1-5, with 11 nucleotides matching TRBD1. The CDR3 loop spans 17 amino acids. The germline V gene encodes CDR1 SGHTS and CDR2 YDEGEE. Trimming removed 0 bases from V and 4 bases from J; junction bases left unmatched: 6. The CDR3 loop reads CASSLGGTGGQNQPQHF. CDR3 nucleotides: TGTGCCAGCAGCTTGGGGGGGACAGGGGGACAAAATCAGCCCCAGCATTTT.

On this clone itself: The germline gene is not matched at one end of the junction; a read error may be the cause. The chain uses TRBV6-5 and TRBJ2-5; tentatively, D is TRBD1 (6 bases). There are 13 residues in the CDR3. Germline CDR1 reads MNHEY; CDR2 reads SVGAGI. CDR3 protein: CACSSPGVETQYF. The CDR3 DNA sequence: TGTGCCTGCAGCTCCCCAGGGGTAGAGACCCAGTACTTC.

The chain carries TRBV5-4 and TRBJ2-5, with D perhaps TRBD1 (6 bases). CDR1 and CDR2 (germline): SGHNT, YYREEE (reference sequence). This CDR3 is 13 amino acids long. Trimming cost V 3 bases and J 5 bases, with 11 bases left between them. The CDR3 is CASSSWDNETQYF. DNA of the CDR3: TGTGCCAGCAGCTCTTGGGACAATGAGACCCAGTACTTC.

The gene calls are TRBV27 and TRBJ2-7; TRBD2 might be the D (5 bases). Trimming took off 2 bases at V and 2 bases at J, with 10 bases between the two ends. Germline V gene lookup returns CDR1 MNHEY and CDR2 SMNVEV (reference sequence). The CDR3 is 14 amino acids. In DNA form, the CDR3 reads TGTGCCAGCAGTTTACTCGGAGGAGCCTACGAGCAGTACTTC. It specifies CASSLLGGAYEQYF.

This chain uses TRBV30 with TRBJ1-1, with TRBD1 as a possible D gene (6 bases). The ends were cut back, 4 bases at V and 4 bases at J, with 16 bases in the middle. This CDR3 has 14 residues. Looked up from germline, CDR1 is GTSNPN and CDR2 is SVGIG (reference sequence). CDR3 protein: CAWKGGTLATEAFF. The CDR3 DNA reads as TGTGCCTGGAAAGGCGGGACACTAGCCACTGAAGCTTTCTTT.